This T cell receptor beta chain was documented in a study of patients and donors after allogeneic stem cell transplantation. This CDR3 contains 15 residues. Trimming removed 9 bases at V and 0 bases at J, with 15 bases between. Germline loops: CDR1 LNHDA, CDR2 SQIVND (reference sequence). TCRdb called the RT-PCR reads again in MiXCR, with one record for every CDR3 protein. Of about a million distinct CDR3 sequences in the sample, under 20% were seen once. This chain joins TRBV19 and TRBJ1-5; the D gene is possibly TRBD1 (5 bases). The origin of this receptor is a human donor who was either an allogeneic HSCT recipient or a stem cell or donor lymphocyte infusion donor (not recorded which). It is not recorded whose cells these are; they may come from a transplant donor. Sequencing used blood, either unsorted or a sorted T cell fraction (not recorded which). CDR3 amino acids: CASRSHRFSNQPQHF. In DNA, the CDR3 is TGTGCCAGCCGGTCCCACAGGTTTAGCAATCAGCCCCAGCATTTT.